Given below is one T cell receptor (beta chain) in context. The antigen remains undetermined. Germline CDR1 SGDLS, CDR2 YYNGEE. The V and J ends lost 2 bases and 0 bases, in that order; junction bases with no gene match: 9. The CDR3 loop spans 19 amino acids. The data derive from a study of cytomegalovirus exposure and HLA in healthy donors. Study results and limitations: High specificity and sensitivity for cytomegalovirus status were reported for the classifier.

Clones were sequenced by immunoSEQ multiplex PCR, and TCRdb holds only the in-frame ones, with some missing. The table shows over 150,000 clones, with 86% occurring only once. This sequence was found in a woman between 18 and 29 years old in good health and CMV-seronegative. Specimen: PBMCs. This chain connects TRBV9 to TRBJ2-3; 13 nucleotides match TRBD2. This chain's CDR3 is CASSVQTSGGSSSTDTQYF. Written as DNA, the CDR3 is TGTGCCAGCAGCGTTCAGACTAGCGGGGGGAGTAGTAGCACAGATACGCAGTATTTT.